A single sample is the source of the 21 T cell receptor beta chains below, sequenced in a study of shared clonotypes between healthy human individuals. Profiled with immunoSEQ multiplex PCR; TCRdb holds only in-frame clones, not every one. The table shows a few million clones, with more than 80% occurring only once. The specimen sequenced was naive CD4+ T cells sorted from blood. As for subset: CD45RA+ positively selected. The source of these receptors is a man aged 18 to 29 in good health.

The J gene is TRBJ2-1, the V gene TRBV5-1; 7 nucleotides match TRBD2. Germline lookup yields CDR1 SGHRS and CDR2 YFSETQ. The CDR3 is made up of 16 amino acids. Germline trimming cut 1 base from V and 6 bases from J; bases unmatched to any gene: 10. CDR3: CASSLLGGYLANEQFF. In DNA, the CDR3 is TGCGCCAGCAGCTTGTTGGGGGGGTACCTCGCCAATGAGCAGTTCTTC.

CDR3 in DNA: TGTGCCAGCAGTTTAGTCACGGGTTTTTTAGAGACCCAGTACTTC. Translated, it gives CASSLVTGFLETQYF. The genes are TRBV28 and TRBJ2-5; D not certain. Germline lookup yields CDR1 MDHEN and CDR2 SYDVKM. The CDR3 totals 15 residues. Trimming took off 2 bases at V and 4 bases at J, with 14 bases between the two ends. The whole variable domain, filled in from reference TRBV28 and TRBJ2-5, reads DVKVTQSSRYLVKRTGEKVFLECVQDMDHENMFWYRQDPGLGLRLIYFSYDVKMKEKGDIPEGYSVSREKKERFSLILESASTNQTSMYLCASSLVTGFLETQYFGPGTRLLVL.

This chain connects TRBV6-5 to TRBJ2-2; maybe TRBD1 (6 bases). This CDR3 has 16 residues. Germline CDR1 and CDR2: MNHEY and SVGAGI. Trimming pared 4 bases from V and 4 bases from J, leaving 16 bases between. CDR3 residues: CASSSLPTGPTGELFF. The CDR3, as DNA: TGTGCCAGCAGTTCCTTACCGACAGGCCCCACCGGGGAGCTGTTTTTT.

The gene calls are TRBV6-5 and TRBJ2-1, with TRBD2 identical over 8 bases. Germline-derived CDR1 and CDR2 are MNHEY and SVGAGI. After removal of 4 bases from V and 7 bases from J, the junction contained 6 bases not matched to a gene. The CDR3 contains 14 residues. CDR3 protein: CASSSSGPPNEQFF. For the CDR3, the DNA is TGTGCCAGCAGTTCTAGCGGGCCCCCTAATGAGCAGTTCTTC.

This chain links TRBV5-4 with TRBJ2-7; 7 bases map to TRBD1. With V trimmed by 6 bases and J by 8 bases, 17 bases remained unmatched. The CDR3 spans 15 residues. CDR1 and CDR2 (germline): SGHNT, YYREEE (reference sequence). CDR3 sequence reads: CASTTTDSGGRKQYF. As DNA, the CDR3 is TGTGCCAGCACCACTACCGATTCAGGGGGTAGAAAGCAGTACTTC. The whole variable domain, filled in from reference TRBV5-4 and TRBJ2-7, reads ETGVTQSPTHLIKTRGQQVTLRCSSQSGHNTVSWYQQALGQGPQFIFQYYREEENGRGNFPPRFSGLQFPNYSSELNVNALELDDSALYLCASTTTDSGGRKQYFGPGTRLTVT.

The chain has TRBV4-1 and TRBJ2-5, with 13 bases fitting TRBD2. The CDR3 spans 17 residues. The V gene end was trimmed by 1 base and the J gene end by 2 bases; junction bases not matched to a gene: 4. Germline CDR1 is MGHRA and CDR2 is YSYEKL. CDR3 DNA: TGCGCCAGCAGCCAAGGAGTGACTAGCGGGGGGCAAGAGACCCAGTACTTC. It specifies CASSQGVTSGGQETQYF.

A word on this clone: The sample has other DNA sequences that encode this CDR3 too. J is TRBJ2-7 and V is TRBV30; 9 nucleotides agree with TRBD1. The length of the CDR3 is 14 residues. The J segment lost 4 bases and the V segment lost 2 bases, leaving 6 bases of the junction unmatched. Germline CDR1 is GTSNPN and CDR2 is SVGIG (reference sequence). As DNA, the CDR3 is TGTGCCTGGAGTCCAGGGACAGGGAGGTACGAGCAGTACTTC. It specifies CAWSPGTGRYEQYF. Variable domain in full (rest from reference TRBV30 and TRBJ2-7): SQTIHQWPATLVQPVGSPLSLECTVEGTSNPNLYWYRQAAGRGLQLLFYSVGIGQISSEVPQNLSASRPQDRQFILSSKKLLLSDSGFYLCAWSPGTGRYEQYFGPGTRLTVT.

The V and J genes are TRBV27 and TRBJ1-6, with D unclear. Trimming stripped 7 bases from V and 6 bases from J, with 13 bases between. CDR1 is MNHEY, CDR2 SMNVEV, per germline (reference sequence). The CDR3 is 14 residues long. The CDR3 DNA is TGTGCCAGCAACGCCCGGGGTATTAATTCACCCCTCCACTTT. Its translation: CASNARGINSPLHF.

This chain links TRBV11-2 with TRBJ1-2; TRBD1 might be the D (5 bases). V was clipped by 3 bases and J by 6 bases, with 11 bases between them. This CDR3 contains 13 residues. Germline values: CDR1 SGHAT, CDR2 FQNNGV. The CDR3: CASSLGLRDGYTF. In nucleotides, the CDR3 is TGTGCCAGCAGCTTGGGACTCCGTGATGGCTACACCTTC.

The chain recombines TRBV6-5 with TRBJ1-1, with D possibly being TRBD1 (5 bases). The CDR3 consists of 15 residues. Germline assignment: CDR1 MNHEY and CDR2 SVGAGI. Trimming left V 2 bases short and J 4 bases short, with 14 bases between. Here the CDR3 reads CASSYQGSVGTEAFF. The CDR3 DNA is TGTGCCAGCAGTTACCAGGGCTCGGTCGGCACTGAAGCTTTCTTT.

This chain joins TRBV18 and TRBJ1-2; possibly TRBD1 for D (5 bases). The CDR3 consists of 14 residues. With 4 bases removed from V and 4 bases from J, the gap between germline ends came to 13 bases. Germline V gene lookup returns CDR1 KGHSH and CDR2 LQKENI. CDR3 nucleotides: TGTGCCAGCTCACTCACGGACGGGACCTATGGCTACACCTTC. This gives the protein CASSLTDGTYGYTF.

This chain joins TRBV11-2 and TRBJ2-7, with TRBD2 as a possible D gene (5 bases). The germline gives CDR1 SGHAT, CDR2 FQNNGV. The CDR3 is 12 residues long. CDR3 DNA sequence: TGTACCCGGGCCCCTAGCAGGTACGAGCAGTACTTC. It yields the protein CTRAPSRYEQYF.

The chain joins TRBV4-2 to TRBJ2-3; TRBD2 agrees at 15 bases. This CDR3 is 17 amino acids long. The V and J ends lost 0 bases and 13 bases, in that order; junction bases with no gene match: 11. Germline-derived CDR1 and CDR2 are LGHNA and YNFKEQ. CDR3 sequence (DNA): TGTGCCAGCAGCCAAGAGGGGTACGGGACTAGCGGGGGGCCAGAGTATTTT. Translated, it gives CASSQEGYGTSGGPEYF.

The gene calls are TRBV10-3 and TRBJ2-5; 8 bases map to TRBD2. Germline trimming cut 7 bases from V and 5 bases from J; bases unmatched to any gene: 9. The germline V gene has CDR1 ENHRY and CDR2 SYGVKD. This CDR3 is 14 amino acids long. CDR3 bases: TGTGCCATCAATCGGGAGGGGGTTGGGGAGACCCAGTACTTC. Translated, it gives CAINREGVGETQYF.

The V gene is TRBV2, the J gene TRBJ2-1; a possible D gene is TRBD1 (6 bases). The ends were cut back, 0 bases at V and 13 bases at J, with 19 bases in the middle. This CDR3 comprises 15 residues. CDR1 is SNHLY, CDR2 FYNNEI, per germline. The CDR3 DNA is TGTGCCAGCAGTGAAGCATCTTGGGGGCCCGGAGCCCAGTTCTTC. Translating gives CASSEASWGPGAQFF. Drawing the rest from reference TRBV2 and TRBJ2-1, the complete variable domain is EPEVTQTPSHQVTQMGQEVILRCVPISNHLYFYWYRQILGQKVEFLVSFYNNEISEKSEIFDDQFSVERPDGSNFTLKIRSTKLEDSAMYFCASSEASWGPGAQFFGPGTRLTVL.

The rearrangement joins TRBV4-1 to TRBJ1-4; TRBD1 matches 7 bases. The CDR3 length is 16 residues. The germline gives CDR1 MGHRA, CDR2 YSYEKL. The J segment lost 3 bases and the V segment lost 5 bases, leaving 9 bases of the junction unmatched. CDR3 DNA sequence: TGCGCCAGCAGCGGGCGGGTCGGGACAGCTAATGAAAAACTGTTTTTT. Its protein product is CASSGRVGTANEKLFF.

The rearrangement joins TRBV16 to TRBJ1-3, with D uncertain. CDR3 length: 15 residues. Germline V gene sequence: CDR1 KGHSY, CDR2 FQNENV. V lost 3 bases to trimming and J lost 2 bases, with 11 bases between them. CDR3 nucleotide sequence: TGTGCCAGCAGCCAGGGCGTAAGCGCTGGAAACACCATATATTTT. This encodes CASSQGVSAGNTIYF. Using reference TRBV16 and TRBJ1-3 for the parts outside the CDR3, the full variable domain is GEEVAQTPKHLVRGEGQKAKLYCAPIKGHSYVFWYQQVLKNEFKFLISFQNENVFDETGMPKERFSAKCLPNSPCSLEIQATKLEDSAVYFCASSQGVSAGNTIYFGEGSWLTVV.

The chain recombines TRBV7-9 with TRBJ2-2; TRBD1 agrees at 9 bases. Germline V CDR1 and CDR2: SEHNR, FQNEAQ (reference sequence). J gave up 4 bases and V 5 bases, and 11 bases lay outside the gene matches. This CDR3 has 17 amino acids. The CDR3 sequence: CASSHGDRVTGTGELFF. In DNA form, the CDR3 reads TGTGCCAGCAGCCACGGGGACAGGGTAACGGGCACCGGGGAGCTGTTTTTT.

The gene calls are TRBV6-5 and TRBJ2-7; the match to TRBD1 covers 7 bases. There are 13 residues in the CDR3. V lost 6 bases and J lost 2; bases outside the gene matches: 4. Germline lookup yields CDR1 MNHEY and CDR2 SVGAGI. The CDR3 region is CASSQGTAYEQYF. Here the CDR3 DNA reads TGTGCCAGCAGCCAAGGGACAGCCTACGAGCAGTACTTC.

This chain connects TRBV5-4 to TRBJ2-5; 7 bases line up with TRBD2. With the DNA end fitting TRBJ2-7 better, the J assignment may be wrong. Germline V CDR1 and CDR2: SGHNT, YYREEE (reference sequence). This CDR3 spans 16 amino acids. CDR3 sequence (DNA): TGTGCCAGCAGCTTGGCCGGGGCTAGCGGAACCTACGAGCAGTACTTC. It encodes CASSLAGASGTYEQYF.

The chain has TRBV7-8 and TRBJ2-7; the match to TRBD1 covers 8 bases. The CDR3 loop spans 15 amino acids. The junction had 8 bases not matched to a gene; V was cut back by 5 bases and J by 2 bases. The germline gives CDR1 SGHVS, CDR2 FQNEAQ. The DNA of the CDR3 is TGTGCCAGCAGCCTTACCGACAGGGGCCCCTACGAGCAGTACTTC. It yields the protein CASSLTDRGPYEQYF.